The source of this T cell receptor (beta chain) is a study of blood T cell repertoires in COVID-19. Whole-study context: COVID-19 samples from acute and convalescent phases originated in the United States, Italy and Spain. Nucleic acid was either cDNA or gDNA, and it came from T cells, B-cell-depleted T cells, or PBMCs.

The CDR3 has 12 residues. V dropped 5 bases and J dropped 4 bases, with 7 bases sitting between them. Germline assignment: CDR1 LNHDA and CDR2 SQIVND (reference sequence). Original data processing: Estimation of nucleated cell counts was performed using reference gene primer amplification. This table comes from immunoSEQ multiplex PCR, and its TCRdb copy is limited to in-frame clones, with some not included. For V, J and clone size, that table is used; D and trimming come from the DNA. Of 100,000 or so clones listed, over 80% are singletons. V is TRBV19 and J is TRBJ2-3; TRBD1 might be the D (5 bases). This receptor was obtained from a woman in her sixties or seventies with active COVID-19. Sample: peripheral blood. In DNA, the CDR3 is TGTGCCAGTAGTCCAGGGTCAGATACGCAGTATTTT. This translates into CASSPGSDTQYF.